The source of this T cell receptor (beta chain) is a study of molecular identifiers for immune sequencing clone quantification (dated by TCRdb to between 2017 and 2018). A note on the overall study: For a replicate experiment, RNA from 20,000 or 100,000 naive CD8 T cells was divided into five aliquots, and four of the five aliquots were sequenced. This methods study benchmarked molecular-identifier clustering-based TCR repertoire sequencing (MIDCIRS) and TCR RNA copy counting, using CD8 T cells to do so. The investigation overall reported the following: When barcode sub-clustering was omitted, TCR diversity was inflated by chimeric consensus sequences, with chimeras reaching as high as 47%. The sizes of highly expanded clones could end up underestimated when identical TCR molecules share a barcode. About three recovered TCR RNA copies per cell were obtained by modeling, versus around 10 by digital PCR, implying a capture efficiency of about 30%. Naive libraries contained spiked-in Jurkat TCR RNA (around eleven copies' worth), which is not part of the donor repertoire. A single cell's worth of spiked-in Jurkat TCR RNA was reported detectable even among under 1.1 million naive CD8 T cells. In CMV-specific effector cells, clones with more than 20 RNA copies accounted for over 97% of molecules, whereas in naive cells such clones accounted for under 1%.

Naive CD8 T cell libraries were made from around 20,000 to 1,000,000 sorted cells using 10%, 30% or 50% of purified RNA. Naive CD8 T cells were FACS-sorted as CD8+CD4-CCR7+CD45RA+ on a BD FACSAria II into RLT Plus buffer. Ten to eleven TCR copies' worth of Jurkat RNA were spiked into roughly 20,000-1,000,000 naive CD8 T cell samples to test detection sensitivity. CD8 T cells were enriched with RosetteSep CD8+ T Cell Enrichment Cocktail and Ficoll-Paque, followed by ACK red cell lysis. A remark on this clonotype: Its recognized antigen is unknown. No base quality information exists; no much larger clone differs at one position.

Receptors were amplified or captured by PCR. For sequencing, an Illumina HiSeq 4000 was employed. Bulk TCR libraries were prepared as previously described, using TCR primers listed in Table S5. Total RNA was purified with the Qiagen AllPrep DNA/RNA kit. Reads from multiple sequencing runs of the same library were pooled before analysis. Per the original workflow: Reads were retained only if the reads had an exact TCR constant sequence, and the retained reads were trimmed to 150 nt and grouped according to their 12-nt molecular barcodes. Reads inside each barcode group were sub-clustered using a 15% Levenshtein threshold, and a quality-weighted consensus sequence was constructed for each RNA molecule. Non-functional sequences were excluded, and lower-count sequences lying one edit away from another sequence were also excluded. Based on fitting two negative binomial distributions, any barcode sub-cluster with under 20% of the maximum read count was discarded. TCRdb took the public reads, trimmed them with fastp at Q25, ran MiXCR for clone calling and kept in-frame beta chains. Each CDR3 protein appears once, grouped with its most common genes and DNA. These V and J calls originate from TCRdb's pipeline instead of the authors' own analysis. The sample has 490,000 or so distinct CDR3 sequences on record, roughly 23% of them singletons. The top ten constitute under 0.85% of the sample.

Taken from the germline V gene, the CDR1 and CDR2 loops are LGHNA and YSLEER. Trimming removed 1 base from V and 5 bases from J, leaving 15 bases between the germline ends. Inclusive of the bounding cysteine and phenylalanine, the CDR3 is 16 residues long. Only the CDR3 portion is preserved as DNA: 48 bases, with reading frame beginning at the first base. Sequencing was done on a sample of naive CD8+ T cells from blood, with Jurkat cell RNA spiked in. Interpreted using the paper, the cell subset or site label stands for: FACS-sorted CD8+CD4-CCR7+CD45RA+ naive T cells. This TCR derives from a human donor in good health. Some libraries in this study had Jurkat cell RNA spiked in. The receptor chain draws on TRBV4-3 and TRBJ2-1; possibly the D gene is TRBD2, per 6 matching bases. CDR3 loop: CASSQADWRGDNEQFF. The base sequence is TGCGCCAGCAGCCAAGCAGACTGGCGGGGTGACAATGAGCAGTTCTTC.